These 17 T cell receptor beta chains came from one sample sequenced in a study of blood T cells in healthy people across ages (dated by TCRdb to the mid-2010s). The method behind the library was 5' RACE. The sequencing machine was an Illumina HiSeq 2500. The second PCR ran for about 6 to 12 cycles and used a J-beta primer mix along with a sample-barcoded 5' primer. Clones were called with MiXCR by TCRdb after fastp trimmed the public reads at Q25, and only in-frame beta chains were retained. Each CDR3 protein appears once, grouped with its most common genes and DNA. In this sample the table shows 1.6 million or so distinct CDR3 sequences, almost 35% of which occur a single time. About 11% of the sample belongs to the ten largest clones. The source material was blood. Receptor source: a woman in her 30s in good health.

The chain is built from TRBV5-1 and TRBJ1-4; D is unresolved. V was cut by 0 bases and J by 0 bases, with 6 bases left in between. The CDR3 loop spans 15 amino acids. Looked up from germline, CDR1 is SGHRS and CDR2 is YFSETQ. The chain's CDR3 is CASSLEASTNEKLFF. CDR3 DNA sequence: TGCGCCAGCAGCTTGGAGGCATCAACTAATGAAAAACTGTTTTTT.

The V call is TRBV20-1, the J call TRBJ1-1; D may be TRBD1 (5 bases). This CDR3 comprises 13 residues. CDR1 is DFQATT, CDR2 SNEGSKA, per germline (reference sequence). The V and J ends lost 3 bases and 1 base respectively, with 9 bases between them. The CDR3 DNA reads TGCAGTGCTAGTCACCAGGGGAACACTGAAGCTTTCTTT. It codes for CSASHQGNTEAFF.

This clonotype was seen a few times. The DNA for the CDR3 is TGTGCCAGCAGCGTAGGGGGGACAGGGGCCTCCCCTGGTGGCTACACCTTC. Protein sequence: CASSVGGTGASPGGYTF. The J gene is TRBJ1-2, the V gene TRBV9; 10 nucleotides line up with TRBD1. V dropped 0 bases and J dropped 7; count of bases not matched to a gene: 12. Germline CDR1 and CDR2: SGDLS and YYNGEE. CDR3 length: 17 residues.

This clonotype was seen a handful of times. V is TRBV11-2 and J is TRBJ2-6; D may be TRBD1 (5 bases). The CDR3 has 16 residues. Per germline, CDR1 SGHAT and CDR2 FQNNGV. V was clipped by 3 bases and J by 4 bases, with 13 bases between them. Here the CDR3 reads CASSFVGARGANVLTF. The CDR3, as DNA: TGTGCCAGCAGCTTCGTTGGGGCGAGAGGGGCCAACGTCCTGACTTTC.

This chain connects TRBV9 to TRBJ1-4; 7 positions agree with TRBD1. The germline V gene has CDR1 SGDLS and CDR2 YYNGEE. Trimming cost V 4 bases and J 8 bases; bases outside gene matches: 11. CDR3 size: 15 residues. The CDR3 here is CASSTRDRADEKLFF. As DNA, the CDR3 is TGTGCCAGCAGCACCCGAGACAGGGCTGACGAAAAACTGTTTTTT.

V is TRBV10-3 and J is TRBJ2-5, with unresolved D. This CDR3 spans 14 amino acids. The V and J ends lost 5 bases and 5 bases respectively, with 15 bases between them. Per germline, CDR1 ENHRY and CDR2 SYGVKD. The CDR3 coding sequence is TGTGCCATCAGTCTGGGTGATAGGGCGGAGACCCAGTACTTC. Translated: CAISLGDRAETQYF.

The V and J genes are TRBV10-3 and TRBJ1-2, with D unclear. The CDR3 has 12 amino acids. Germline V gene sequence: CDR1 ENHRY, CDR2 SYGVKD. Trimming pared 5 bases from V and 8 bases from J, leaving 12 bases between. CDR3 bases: TGTGCCATCAGTCCCGAGGGATGGGGCTACACCTTC. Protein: CAISPEGWGYTF.

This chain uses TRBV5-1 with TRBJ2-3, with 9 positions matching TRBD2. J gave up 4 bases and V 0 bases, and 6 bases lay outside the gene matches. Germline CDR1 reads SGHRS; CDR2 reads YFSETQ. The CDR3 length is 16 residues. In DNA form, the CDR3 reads TGCGCCAGCAGCTTGGAGCCAGCGGGGGGACCAGATACGCAGTATTTT. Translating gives CASSLEPAGGPDTQYF.

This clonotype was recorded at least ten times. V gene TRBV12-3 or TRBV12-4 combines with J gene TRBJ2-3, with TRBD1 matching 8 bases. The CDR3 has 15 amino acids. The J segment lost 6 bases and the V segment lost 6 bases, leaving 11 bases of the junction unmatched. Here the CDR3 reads CASRTAGGVGDTQYF. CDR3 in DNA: TGTGCCAGCAGGACGGCAGGGGGCGTTGGGGATACGCAGTATTTT.

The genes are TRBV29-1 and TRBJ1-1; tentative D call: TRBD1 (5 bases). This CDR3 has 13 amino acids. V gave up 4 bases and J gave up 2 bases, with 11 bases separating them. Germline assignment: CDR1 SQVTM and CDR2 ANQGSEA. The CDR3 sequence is CSVVRQGNTEAFF. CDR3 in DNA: TGCAGCGTTGTTAGGCAGGGAAACACTGAAGCTTTCTTT.

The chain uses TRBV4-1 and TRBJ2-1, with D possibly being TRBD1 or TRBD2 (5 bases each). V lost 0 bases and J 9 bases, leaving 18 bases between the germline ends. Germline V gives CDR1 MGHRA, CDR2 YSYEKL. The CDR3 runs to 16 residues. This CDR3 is CASSQDTSGGVGEQFF. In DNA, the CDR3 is TGCGCCAGCAGCCAAGATACGAGTGGGGGAGTAGGTGAGCAGTTCTTC.

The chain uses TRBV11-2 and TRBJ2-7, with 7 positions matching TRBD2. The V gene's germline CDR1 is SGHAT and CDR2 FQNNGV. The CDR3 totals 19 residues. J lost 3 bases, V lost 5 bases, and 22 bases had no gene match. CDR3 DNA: TGTGCCAGCAGCCCCTCTCTATCCTACTTACCGCGGGGGTACTACGAGCAGTACTTC. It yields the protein CASSPSLSYLPRGYYEQYF.

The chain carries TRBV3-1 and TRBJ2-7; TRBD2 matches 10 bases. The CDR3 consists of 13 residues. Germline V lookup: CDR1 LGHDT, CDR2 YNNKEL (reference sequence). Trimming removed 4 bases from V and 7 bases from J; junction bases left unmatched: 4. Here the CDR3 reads CASSRAGGQEQYF. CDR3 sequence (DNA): TGTGCCAGCAGCCGAGCGGGGGGGCAAGAGCAGTACTTC.

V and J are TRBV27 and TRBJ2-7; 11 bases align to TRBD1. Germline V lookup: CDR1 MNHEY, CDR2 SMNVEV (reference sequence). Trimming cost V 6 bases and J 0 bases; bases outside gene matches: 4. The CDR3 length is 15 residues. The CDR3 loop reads CASRGGTGGSYEQYF. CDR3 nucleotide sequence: TGTGCCAGCAGGGGGGGGACAGGGGGCTCCTACGAGCAGTACTTC.

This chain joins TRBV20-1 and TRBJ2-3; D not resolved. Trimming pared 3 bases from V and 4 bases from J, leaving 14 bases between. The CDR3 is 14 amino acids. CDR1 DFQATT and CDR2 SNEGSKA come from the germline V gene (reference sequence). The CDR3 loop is CSASLPGTADTQYF. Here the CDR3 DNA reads TGCAGTGCTAGCTTACCCGGAACCGCAGATACGCAGTATTTT.

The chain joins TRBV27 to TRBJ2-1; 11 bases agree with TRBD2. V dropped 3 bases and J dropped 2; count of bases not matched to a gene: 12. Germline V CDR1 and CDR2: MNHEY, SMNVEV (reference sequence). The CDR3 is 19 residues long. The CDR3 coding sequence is TGTGCCAGCAGTTTCCCCGGGGTACCGACTAGCGGGGCCTACAATGAGCAGTTCTTC. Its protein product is CASSFPGVPTSGAYNEQFF.

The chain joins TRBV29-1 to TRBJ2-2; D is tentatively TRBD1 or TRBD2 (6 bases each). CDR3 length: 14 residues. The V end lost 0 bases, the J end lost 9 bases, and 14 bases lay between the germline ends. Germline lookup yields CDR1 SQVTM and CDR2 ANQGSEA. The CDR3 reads CSVEELAGGRELFF. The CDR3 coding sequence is TGCAGCGTTGAAGAACTGGCCGGGGGCCGGGAGCTGTTTTTT.